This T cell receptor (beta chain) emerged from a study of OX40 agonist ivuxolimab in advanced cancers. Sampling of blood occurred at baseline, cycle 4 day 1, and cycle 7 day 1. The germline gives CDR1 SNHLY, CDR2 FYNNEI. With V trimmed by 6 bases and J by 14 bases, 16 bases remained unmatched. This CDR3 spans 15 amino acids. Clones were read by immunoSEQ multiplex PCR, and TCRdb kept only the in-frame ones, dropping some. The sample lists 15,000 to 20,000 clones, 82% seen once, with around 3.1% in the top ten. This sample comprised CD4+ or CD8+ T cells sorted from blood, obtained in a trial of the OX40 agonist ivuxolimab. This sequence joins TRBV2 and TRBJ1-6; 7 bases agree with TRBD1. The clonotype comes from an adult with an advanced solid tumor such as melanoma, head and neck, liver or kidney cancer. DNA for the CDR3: TGTGCCAGCAGCCAAGGACAGGCGCCTTTGGGGACCCTCCACTTT. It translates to CASSQGQAPLGTLHF.